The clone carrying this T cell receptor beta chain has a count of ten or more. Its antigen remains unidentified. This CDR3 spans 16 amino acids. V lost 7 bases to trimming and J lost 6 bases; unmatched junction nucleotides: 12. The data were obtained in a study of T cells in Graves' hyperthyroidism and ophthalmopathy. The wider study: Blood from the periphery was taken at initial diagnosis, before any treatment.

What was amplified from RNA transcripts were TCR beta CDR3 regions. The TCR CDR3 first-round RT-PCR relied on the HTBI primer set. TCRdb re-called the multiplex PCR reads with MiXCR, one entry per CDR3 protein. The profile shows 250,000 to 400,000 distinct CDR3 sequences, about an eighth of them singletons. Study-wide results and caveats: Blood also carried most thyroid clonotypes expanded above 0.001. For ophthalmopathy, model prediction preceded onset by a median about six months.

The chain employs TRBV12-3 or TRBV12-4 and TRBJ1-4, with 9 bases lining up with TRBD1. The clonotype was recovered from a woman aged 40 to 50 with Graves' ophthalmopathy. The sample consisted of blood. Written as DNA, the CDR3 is TGTGCCAGCACCCTAAACAGGGGGCTGGGAGATGAAAAACTGTTTTTT. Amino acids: CASTLNRGLGDEKLFF.